The clone carrying this TCR beta chain was detected many times. The sample belongs to a study of early T cells in non-severe SARS-CoV-2 infection. The protocol attached unique molecular identifiers to individual cDNA molecules. TCRdb ran MiXCR on the 5' RACE reads and lists one entry per CDR3 protein. This table holds over 45,000 distinct CDR3 sequences, around 16% found once. The J segment lost 9 bases and the V segment lost 5 bases, leaving 8 bases of the junction unmatched. The CDR3 is 14 amino acids. The germline CDR1 and CDR2 sequences are SGHTA and FQGNSA. This clonotype was obtained from an adult who was a healthcare worker with PCR-confirmed SARS-CoV-2 infection or an uninfected control (not recorded which). This chain connects TRBV7-2 to TRBJ2-1, with TRBD2 matching over 9 bases. The sequencing used whole blood, collected at baseline. Here the CDR3 reads CASSPLAGSAEQFF. CDR3 bases: TGTGCCAGCAGCCCCCTAGCGGGATCTGCTGAGCAGTTCTTC.